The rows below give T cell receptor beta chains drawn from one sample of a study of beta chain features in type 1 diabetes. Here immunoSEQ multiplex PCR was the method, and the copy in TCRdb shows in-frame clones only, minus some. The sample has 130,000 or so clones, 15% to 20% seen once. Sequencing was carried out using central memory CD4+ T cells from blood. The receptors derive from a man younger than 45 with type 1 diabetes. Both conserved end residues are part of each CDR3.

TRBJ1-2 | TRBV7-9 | CASSYTGQNYGYTF
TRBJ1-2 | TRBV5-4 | CASSLTSNYGYTF
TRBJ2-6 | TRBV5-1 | CASSLDDPGANVLTF
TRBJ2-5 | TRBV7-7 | CASSLAGGGHETQYF
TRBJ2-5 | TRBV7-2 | CASSPLGQETQYF
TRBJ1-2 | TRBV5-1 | CASSIPGQDYGYTF
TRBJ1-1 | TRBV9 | CASSPQGPLNTEAFF
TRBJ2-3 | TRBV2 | CASSRVTNTDTQYF
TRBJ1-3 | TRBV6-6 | CASRRGDRGNTIYF
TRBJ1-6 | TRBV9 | CASSTGQSSYNSPLHF
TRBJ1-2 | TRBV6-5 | CASSYSGTANYGYTF
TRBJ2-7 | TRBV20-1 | CSGTSLYEQYF
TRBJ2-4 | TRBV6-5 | CATWTVAKNIQYF
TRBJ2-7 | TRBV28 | CASSPGQGGEQYF
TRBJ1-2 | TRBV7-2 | CASSRLAAVGYTF
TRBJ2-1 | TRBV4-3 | CASSQDFLGQAYNEQFF
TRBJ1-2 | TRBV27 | CASSKTPNANYGYTF
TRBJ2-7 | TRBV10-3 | CAISGRGSSYEQYF
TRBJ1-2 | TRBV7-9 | CASSLGPLYGYTF
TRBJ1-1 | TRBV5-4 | CASSLRGENTEAFF
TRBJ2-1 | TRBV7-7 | CASSLSVKVSSYNEQFF
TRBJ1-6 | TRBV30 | CAWSDRANSPLHF
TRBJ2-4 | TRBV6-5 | CASSSDQFGYIQYF
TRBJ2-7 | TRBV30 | CAWIRTSYEQYF
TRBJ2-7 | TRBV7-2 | CASSSHRGGDVRQYF
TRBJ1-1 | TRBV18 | CASSRPGTPEAFF
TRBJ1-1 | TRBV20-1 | CSARLDQGAFF
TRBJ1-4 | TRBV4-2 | CASSQVNPGATNEKLFF
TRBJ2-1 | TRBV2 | CASSEALRRAGEQFF
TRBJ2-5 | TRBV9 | CASSALSGGAAETQYF
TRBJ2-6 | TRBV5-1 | CASSLRTGLGANVLTF
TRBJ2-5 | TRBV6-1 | CASKTGNQETQYF
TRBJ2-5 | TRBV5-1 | CASSLTGLAQETQYF
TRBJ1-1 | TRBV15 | CATSGRVDTEAFF
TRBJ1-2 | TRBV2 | CASGGGYGYTF
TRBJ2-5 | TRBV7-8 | CASSLTREETQYF
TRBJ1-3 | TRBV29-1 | CSVRFGNTIYF
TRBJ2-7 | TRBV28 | CASRLTGSSHEQYF
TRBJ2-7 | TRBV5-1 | CASSPGRRREQYF
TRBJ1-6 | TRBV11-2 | CASSVQGARDSPLHF
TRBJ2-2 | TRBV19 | CASSIPGQGSTGELFF
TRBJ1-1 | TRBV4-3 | CASSQETGRNTEAFF
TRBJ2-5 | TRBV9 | CASSVSPGESQETQYF
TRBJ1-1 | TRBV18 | CASSTGRDSEAFF
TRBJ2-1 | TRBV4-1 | CASSQDPTSGVSSYNEQFF
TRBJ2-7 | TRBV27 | CASSPPGVYEQYF